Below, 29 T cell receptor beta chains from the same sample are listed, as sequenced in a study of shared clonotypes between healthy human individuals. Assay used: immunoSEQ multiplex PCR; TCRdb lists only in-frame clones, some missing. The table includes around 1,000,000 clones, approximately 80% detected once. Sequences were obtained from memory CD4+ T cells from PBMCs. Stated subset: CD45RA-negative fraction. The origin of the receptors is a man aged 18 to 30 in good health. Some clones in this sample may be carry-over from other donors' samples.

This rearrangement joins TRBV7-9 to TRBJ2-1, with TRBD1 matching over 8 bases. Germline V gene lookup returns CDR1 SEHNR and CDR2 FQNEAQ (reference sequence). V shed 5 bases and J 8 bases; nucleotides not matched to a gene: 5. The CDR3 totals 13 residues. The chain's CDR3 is CASSTLDRDEQFF. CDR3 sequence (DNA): TGTGCCAGCAGCACCCTGGACAGGGATGAGCAGTTCTTC.

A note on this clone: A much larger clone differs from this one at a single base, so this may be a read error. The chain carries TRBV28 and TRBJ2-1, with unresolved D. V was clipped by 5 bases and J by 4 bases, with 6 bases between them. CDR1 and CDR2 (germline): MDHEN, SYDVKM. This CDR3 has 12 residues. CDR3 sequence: CASSRGYNEQFF. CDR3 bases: TGTGCCAGCAGTAGAGGATACAATGAGCAGTTCTTC.

The CDR3 sequence is CASSGPGTTVNPGFF. CDR3 sequence (DNA): TGTGCCAGCAGCGGACCCGGGACCACCGTCAATCCGGGGTTCTTC. The rearrangement joins TRBV9 to TRBJ2-1, with D tentatively TRBD1 or TRBD2 (5 bases each). The germline V gene has CDR1 SGDLS and CDR2 YYNGEE. Trimming removed 3 bases at V and 15 bases at J, with 25 bases between. This CDR3 is 15 amino acids long. Full variable domain (missing parts from reference TRBV9 and TRBJ2-1): DSGVTQTPKHLITATGQRVTLRCSPRSGDLSVYWYQQSLDQGLQFLIQYYNGEERAKGNILERFSAQQFPDLHSELNLSSLELGDSALYFCASSGPGTTVNPGFFGPGTRLTVL.

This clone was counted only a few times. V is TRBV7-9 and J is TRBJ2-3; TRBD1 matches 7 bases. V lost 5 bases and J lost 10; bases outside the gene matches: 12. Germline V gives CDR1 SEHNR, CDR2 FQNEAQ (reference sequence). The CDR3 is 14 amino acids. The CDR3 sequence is CASSAGADRVPQYF. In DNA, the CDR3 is TGTGCCAGCAGCGCGGGCGCAGACAGGGTTCCGCAGTATTTT.

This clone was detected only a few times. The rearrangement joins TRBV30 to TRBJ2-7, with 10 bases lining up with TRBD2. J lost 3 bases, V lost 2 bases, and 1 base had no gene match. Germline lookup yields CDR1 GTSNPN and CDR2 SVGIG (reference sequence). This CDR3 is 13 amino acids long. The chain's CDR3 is CAWSRTSGYEQYF. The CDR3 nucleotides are TGTGCCTGGAGTAGGACTAGCGGCTACGAGCAGTACTTC.

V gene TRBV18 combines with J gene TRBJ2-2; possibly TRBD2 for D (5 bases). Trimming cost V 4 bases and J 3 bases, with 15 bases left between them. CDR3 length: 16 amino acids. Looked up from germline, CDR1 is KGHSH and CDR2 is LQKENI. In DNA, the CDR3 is TGTGCCAGCTCACTTCAGACGGGGATTGACACCGGGGAGCTGTTTTTT. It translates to CASSLQTGIDTGELFF.

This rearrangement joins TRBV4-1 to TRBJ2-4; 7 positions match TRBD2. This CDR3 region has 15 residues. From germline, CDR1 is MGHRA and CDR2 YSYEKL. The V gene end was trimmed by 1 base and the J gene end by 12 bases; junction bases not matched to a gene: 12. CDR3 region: CASSQAYAGLTPQYF. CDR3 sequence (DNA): TGCGCCAGCAGCCAAGCCTACGCGGGACTAACGCCTCAGTACTTC.

The CDR3 DNA follows: TGTGCCAGCAGCGAATCCGCAGGGTACGTAGGCGAGCAGTACTTC. Encoded protein: CASSESAGYVGEQYF. The chain carries TRBV11-2 and TRBJ2-7; D is possibly TRBD1 (5 bases). The germline gives CDR1 SGHAT, CDR2 FQNNGV. The CDR3 runs to 15 residues. The germline V and J ends were trimmed by 5 bases and 6 bases, with 20 bases remaining between them.

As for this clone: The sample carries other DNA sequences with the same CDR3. The CDR3 loop reads CASSEESNQPQHF. The CDR3 DNA is TGTGCCAGCAGCGAGGAGAGCAATCAGCCCCAGCATTTT. The gene calls are TRBV2 and TRBJ1-5; unclear D gene. CDR1 SNHLY and CDR2 FYNNEI come from the germline V gene. The CDR3 extends over 13 amino acids. The germline V and J ends were trimmed by 6 bases and 1 base, with 7 bases remaining between them.

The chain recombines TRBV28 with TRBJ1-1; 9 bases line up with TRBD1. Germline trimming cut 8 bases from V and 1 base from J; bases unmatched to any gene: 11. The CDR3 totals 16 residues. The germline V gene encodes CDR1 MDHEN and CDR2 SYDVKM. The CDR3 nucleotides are TGTGCCAGCCCCCGGGACAGGGAAAGCCAGAACACTGAAGCTTTCTTT. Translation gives CASPRDRESQNTEAFF.

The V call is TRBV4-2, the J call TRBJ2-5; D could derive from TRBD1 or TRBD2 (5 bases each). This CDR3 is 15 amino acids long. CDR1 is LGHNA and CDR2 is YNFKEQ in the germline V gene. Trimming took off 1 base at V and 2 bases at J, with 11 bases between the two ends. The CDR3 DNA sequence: TGTGCCAGCAGCCAAGGGGCTGGGGGACAAGAGACCCAGTACTTC. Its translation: CASSQGAGGQETQYF.

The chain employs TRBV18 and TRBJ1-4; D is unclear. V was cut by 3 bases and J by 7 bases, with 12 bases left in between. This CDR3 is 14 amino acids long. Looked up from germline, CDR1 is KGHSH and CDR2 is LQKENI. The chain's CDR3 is CASSPTGWGEKLFF. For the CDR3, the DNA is TGTGCCAGCTCACCTACCGGGTGGGGTGAAAAACTGTTTTTT. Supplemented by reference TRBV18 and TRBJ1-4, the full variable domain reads NAGVMQNPRHLVRRRGQEARLRCSPMKGHSHVYWYRQLPEEGLKFMVYLQKENIIDESGMPKERFSAEFPKEGPSILRIQQVVRGDSAAYFCASSPTGWGEKLFFGSGTQLSVL.

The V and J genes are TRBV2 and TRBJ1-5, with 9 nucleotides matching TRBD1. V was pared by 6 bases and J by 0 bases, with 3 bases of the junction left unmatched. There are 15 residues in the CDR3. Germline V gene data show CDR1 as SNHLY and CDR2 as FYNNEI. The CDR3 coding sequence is TGTGCCAGCAGAATGACAGGGGGTAGCAATCAGCCCCAGCATTTT. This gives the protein CASRMTGGSNQPQHF.

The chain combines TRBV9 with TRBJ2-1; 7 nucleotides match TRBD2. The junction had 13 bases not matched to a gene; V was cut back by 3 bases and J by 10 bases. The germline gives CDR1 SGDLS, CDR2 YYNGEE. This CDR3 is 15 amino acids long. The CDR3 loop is CASSARWGEGREQFF. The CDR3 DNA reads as TGTGCCAGCAGCGCCCGGTGGGGGGAGGGCCGAGAGCAGTTCTTC.

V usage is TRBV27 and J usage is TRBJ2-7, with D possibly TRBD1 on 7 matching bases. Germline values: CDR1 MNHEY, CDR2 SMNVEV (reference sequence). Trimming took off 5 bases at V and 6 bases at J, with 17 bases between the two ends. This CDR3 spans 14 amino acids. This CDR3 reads CASSPRQGGFEQYF. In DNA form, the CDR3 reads TGTGCCAGCAGTCCTCGGCAGGGGGGCTTCGAGCAGTACTTC.

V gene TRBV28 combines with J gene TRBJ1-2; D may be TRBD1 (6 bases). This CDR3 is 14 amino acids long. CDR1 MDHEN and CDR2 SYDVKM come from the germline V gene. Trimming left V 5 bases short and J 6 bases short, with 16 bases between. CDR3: CASSLSKTGHGYTF. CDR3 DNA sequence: TGTGCCAGCAGTCTGAGCAAAACAGGGCATGGCTACACCTTC.

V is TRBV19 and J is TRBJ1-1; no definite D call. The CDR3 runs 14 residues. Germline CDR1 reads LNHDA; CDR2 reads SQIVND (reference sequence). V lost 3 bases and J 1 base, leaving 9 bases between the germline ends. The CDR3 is CASSIGWPNTEAFF. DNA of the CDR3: TGTGCCAGTAGTATCGGATGGCCGAACACTGAAGCTTTCTTT. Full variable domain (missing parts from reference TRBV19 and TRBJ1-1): DGGITQSPKYLFRKEGQNVTLSCEQNLNHDAMYWYRQDPGQGLRLIYYSQIVNDFQKGDIAEGYSVSREKKESFPLTVTSAQKNPTAFYLCASSIGWPNTEAFFGQGTRLTVV.

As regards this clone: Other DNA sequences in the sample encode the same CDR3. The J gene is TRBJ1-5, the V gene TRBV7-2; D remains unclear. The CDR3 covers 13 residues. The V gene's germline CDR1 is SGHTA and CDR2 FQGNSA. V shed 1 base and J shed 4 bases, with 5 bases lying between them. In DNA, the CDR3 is TGTGCCAGCAGCTTAGTCGGGAATCAGCCCCAGCATTTT. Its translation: CASSLVGNQPQHF.

In DNA, the CDR3 is TGTGCCAGCAGTTACGGACGGAGCATAAGAGGCTACACCTTC. Translation gives CASSYGRSIRGYTF. V usage is TRBV6-5 and J usage is TRBJ1-2, with D unresolved. V was trimmed by 2 bases and J by 8 bases, leaving 15 bases between them. Germline V gene lookup returns CDR1 MNHEY and CDR2 SVGAGI. This CDR3 is built from 14 residues.

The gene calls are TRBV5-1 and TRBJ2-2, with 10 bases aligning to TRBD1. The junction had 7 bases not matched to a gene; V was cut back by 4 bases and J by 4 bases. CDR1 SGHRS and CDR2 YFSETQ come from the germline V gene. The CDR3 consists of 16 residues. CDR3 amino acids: CASSTGTGVATGELFF. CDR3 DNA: TGCGCCAGCAGCACCGGGACAGGGGTCGCCACCGGGGAGCTGTTTTTT.

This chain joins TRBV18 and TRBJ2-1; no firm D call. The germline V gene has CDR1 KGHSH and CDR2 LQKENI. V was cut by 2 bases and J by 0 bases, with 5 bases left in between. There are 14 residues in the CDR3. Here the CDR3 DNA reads TGTGCCAGCTCACCAACAGTCTCCTACAATGAGCAGTTCTTC. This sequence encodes CASSPTVSYNEQFF.

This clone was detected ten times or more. CDR3 DNA: TGCAGCGTTGTAAGCAGGGGCGGAGAAAAACTGTTTTTT. Translation: CSVVSRGGEKLFF. The chain links TRBV29-1 to TRBJ1-4; possibly TRBD1 for D (6 bases). Germline CDR1 is SQVTM and CDR2 is ANQGSEA. The CDR3 length is 13 residues. Trimming left V 4 bases short and J 8 bases short, with 14 bases between.

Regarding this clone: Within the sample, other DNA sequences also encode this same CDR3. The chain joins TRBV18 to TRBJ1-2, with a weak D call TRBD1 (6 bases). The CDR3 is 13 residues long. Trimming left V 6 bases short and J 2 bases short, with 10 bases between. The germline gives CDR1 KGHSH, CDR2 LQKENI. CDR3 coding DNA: TGTGCCAGCTCCCGTGGACAGAACTATGGCTACACCTTC. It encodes CASSRGQNYGYTF.

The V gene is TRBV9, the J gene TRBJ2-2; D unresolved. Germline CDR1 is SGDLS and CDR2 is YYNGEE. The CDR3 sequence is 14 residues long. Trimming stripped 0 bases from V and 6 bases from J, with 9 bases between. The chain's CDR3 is CASSVEVRPGELFF. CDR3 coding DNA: TGTGCCAGCAGCGTAGAGGTCCGGCCCGGGGAGCTGTTTTTT. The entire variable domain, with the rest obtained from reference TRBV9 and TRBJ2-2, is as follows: DSGVTQTPKHLITATGQRVTLRCSPRSGDLSVYWYQQSLDQGLQFLIQYYNGEERAKGNILERFSAQQFPDLHSELNLSSLELGDSALYFCASSVEVRPGELFFGEGSRLTVL.

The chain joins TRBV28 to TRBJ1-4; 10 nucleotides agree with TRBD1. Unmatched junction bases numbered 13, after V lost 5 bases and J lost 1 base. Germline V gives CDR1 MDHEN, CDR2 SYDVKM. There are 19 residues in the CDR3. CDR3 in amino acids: CASSKPTGGAARTNEKLFF. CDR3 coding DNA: TGTGCCAGCAGTAAGCCGACAGGGGGCGCGGCTAGAACTAATGAAAAACTGTTTTTT.

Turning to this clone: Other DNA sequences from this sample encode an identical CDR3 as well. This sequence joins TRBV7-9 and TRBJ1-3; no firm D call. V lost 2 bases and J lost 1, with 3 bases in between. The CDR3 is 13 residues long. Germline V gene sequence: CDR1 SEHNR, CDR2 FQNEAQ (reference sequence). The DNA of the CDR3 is TGTGCCAGCAGCTTATCTTCTGGAAACACCATATATTTT. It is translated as CASSLSSGNTIYF.

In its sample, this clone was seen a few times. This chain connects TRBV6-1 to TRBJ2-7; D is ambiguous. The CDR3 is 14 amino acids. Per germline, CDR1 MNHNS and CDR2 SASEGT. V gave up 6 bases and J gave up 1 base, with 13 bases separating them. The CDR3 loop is CASRIVDGSYEQYF. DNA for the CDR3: TGTGCCAGCAGGATAGTGGACGGGTCCTACGAGCAGTACTTC.

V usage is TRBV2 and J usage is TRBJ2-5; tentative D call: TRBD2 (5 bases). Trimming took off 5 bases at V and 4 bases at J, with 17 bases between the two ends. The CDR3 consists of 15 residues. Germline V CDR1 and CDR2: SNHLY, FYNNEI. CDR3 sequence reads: CASSWRAQAVETQYF. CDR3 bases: TGTGCCAGCAGTTGGCGGGCCCAAGCCGTAGAGACCCAGTACTTC. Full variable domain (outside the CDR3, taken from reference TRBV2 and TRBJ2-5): EPEVTQTPSHQVTQMGQEVILRCVPISNHLYFYWYRQILGQKVEFLVSFYNNEISEKSEIFDDQFSVERPDGSNFTLKIRSTKLEDSAMYFCASSWRAQAVETQYFGPGTRLLVL.

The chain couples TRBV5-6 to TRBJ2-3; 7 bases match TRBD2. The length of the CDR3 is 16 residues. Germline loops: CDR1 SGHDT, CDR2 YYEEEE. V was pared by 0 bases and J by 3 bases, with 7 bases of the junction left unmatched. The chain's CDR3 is CASSLVGLEKTDTQYF. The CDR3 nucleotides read TGTGCCAGCAGCTTGGTAGGACTAGAAAAGACAGATACGCAGTATTTT.